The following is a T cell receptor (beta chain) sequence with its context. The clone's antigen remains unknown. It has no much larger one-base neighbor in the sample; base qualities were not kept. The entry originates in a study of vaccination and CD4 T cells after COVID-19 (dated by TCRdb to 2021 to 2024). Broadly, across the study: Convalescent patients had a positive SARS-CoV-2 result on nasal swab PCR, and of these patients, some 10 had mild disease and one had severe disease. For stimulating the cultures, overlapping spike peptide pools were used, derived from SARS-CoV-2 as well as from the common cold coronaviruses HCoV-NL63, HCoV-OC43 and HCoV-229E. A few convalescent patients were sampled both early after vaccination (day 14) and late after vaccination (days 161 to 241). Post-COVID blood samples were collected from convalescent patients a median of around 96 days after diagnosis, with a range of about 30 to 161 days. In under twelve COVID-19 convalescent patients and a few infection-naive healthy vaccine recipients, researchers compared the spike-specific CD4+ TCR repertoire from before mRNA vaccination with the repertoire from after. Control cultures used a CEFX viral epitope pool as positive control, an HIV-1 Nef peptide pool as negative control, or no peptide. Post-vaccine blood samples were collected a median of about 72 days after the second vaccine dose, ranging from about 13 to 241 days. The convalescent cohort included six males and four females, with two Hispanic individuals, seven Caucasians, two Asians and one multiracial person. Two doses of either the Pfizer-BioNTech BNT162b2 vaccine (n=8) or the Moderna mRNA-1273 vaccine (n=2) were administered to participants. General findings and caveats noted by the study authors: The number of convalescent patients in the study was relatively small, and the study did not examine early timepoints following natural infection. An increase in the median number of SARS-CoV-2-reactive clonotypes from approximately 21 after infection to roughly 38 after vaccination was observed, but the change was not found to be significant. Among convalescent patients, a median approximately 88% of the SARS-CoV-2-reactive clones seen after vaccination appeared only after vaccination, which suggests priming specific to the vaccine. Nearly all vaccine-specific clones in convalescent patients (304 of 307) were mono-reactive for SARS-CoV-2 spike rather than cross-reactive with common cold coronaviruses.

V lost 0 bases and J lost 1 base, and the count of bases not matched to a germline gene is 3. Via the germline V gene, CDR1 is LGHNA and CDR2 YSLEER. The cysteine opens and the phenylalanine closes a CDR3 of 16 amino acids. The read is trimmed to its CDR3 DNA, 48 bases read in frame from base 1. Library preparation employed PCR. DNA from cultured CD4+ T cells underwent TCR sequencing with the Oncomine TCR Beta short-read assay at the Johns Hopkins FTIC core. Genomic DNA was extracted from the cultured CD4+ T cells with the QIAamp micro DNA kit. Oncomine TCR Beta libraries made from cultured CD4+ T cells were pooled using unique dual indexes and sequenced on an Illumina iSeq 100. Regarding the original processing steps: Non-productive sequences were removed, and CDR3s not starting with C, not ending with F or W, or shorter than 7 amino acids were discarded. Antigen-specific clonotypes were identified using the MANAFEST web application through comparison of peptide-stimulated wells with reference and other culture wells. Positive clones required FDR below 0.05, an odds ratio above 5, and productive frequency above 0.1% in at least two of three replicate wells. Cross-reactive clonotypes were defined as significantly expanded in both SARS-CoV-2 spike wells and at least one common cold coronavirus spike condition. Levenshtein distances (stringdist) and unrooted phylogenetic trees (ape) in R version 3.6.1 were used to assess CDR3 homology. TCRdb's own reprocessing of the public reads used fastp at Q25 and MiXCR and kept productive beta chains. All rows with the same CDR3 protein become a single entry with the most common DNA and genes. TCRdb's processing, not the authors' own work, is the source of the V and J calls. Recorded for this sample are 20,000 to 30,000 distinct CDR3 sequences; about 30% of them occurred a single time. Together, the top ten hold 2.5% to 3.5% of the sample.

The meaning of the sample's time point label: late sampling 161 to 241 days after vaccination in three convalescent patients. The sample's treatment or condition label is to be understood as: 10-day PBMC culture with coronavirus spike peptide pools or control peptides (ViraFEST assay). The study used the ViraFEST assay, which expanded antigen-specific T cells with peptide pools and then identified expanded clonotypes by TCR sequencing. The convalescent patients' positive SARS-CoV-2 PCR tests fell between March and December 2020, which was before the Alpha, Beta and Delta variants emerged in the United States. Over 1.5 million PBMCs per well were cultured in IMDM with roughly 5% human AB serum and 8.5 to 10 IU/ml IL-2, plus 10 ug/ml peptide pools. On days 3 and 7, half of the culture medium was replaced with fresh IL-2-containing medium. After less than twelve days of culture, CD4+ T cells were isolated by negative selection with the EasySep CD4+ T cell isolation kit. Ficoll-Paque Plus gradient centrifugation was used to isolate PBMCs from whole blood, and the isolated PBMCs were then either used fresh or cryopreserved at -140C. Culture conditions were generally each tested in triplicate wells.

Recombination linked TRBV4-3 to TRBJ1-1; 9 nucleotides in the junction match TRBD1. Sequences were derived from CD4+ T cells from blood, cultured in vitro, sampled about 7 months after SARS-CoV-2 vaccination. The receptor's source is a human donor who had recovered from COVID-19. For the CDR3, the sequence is CASSQDGTGTNTEAFF. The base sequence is TGCGCCAGCAGCCAAGATGGGACAGGGACGAACACTGAAGCTTTCTTT.